This T cell receptor beta chain was found in a study of blood T cell repertoires in COVID-19. In the study overall: COVID-19 samples from acute and convalescent phases originated in the United States, Italy and Spain. Sources were T cells, B-cell-depleted T cells, or PBMCs; the material itself was cDNA or gDNA.

As handled by the study authors: Estimated nucleated cell counts came from reference gene primer amplification. The data were produced by immunoSEQ multiplex PCR, yet TCRdb's version contains in-frame clones alone and is incomplete. V and J calls and clone size come straight from that table; D and trimming were deduced from the DNA. The sample consists of tens of thousands of clones, over 60% of them appearing once. The length of the CDR3 is 17 residues. J was trimmed by 0 bases and V by 8 bases; bases with no gene match: 9. Per the germline V gene, CDR1 is GTSNPN and CDR2 is SVGIG (reference sequence).

The material sequenced was peripheral blood. The TCR sequence derives from a woman of 80 years or more with acute or convalescent COVID-19. The chain has TRBV30 and TRBJ2-2; 13 positions match TRBD2. CDR3 loop: CAGNPGTSGTNTGELFF. CDR3 in DNA: TGTGCCGGAAACCCAGGGACTAGCGGGACGAACACCGGGGAGCTGTTTTTT.